This entry concerns a single T cell receptor (beta chain). This clonotype was detected many times. Its antigen is unknown. It has no much larger one-base neighbor in the sample; base qualities were not kept. This sample was taken from a study of early T cells in non-severe SARS-CoV-2 infection (dated by TCRdb to the early 2020s). Background for the entire study: Bulk RNA from unsorted whole blood was used for TCR sequencing, so alpha and beta chains could not be paired.

The library was prepared using 5' RACE. Sequenced on a NextSeq 500. To correct for sequencing error and PCR bias, the TCR library protocol tagged individual cDNA molecules with unique molecular identifiers. TCR alpha and beta chains were both sequenced, and the abundances of alpha and beta sequences in each sample were closely correlated with each other. Per the authors' processing: V gene, J gene and CDR3 annotation of TCR sequences was performed with Decombinator V4. TCRs were defined as expanded if a significant change between any two time points was detected under a Poisson model with p below 0.0001. TCR abundances were normalised to the total number of TCRs sequenced in each sample and reported as counts per million. MAIT TCRs were defined by TRAV1-2 paired with TRAJ12, TRAJ20 or TRAJ33, and iNKT TCRs by TRAV10 paired with TRAJ18. A search of VDJdb, accessed on 1 November 2021, was run for TCRs annotated to CMV, EBV and SARS-CoV-2, with TCRs annotated for multiple antigens excluded. TCRdb handled the public reads itself, with Q25 trimming in fastp and clone calling in MiXCR, and kept productive beta chains. Every entry covers one CDR3 protein and lists the most common genes and DNA from its rows. These V and J calls rely on TCRdb rather than the paper's analysis. For this sample the table gives around 67,000 distinct CDR3 sequences, of which approximately 12% were detected only once. The ten largest clones capture around 6.3% of the sample.

Overall study results and their limits: VDJdb matching was skewed toward anti-spike CD8 responses and likely underestimated virus-specific expansions, missing private and CD4 specificities.

CDR1 SNHLY and CDR2 FYNNEI are derived from the germline V gene. V sheds 2 bases and J sheds 0 bases, leaving 6 bases between their ends. Including the terminal cysteine and phenylalanine, the CDR3 comprises 14 residues. Only the CDR3 part of the read is kept: 42 bases, read in frame from the first base. The study was a case-control design nested within a healthcare worker cohort in London, UK, with weekly nasopharyngeal swab PCR tests and blood sampling. Between 23 and 31 March 2020, the week of the UK lockdown, healthcare workers were enrolled and then followed up weekly for as long as 16 weeks. Input material: whole blood. The sequence was collected from an adult who was a healthcare worker with PCR-confirmed SARS-CoV-2 infection or an uninfected control (not recorded which). This chain is built from TRBV2 and TRBJ2-3; the D gene remains uncertain. The nucleotide sequence reads TGTGCCAGCAGTGAAATTGTAAGCACAGATACGCAGTATTTT. Its protein product is CASSEIVSTDTQYF.